The text below deals with one T cell receptor (beta chain). Method: immunoSEQ multiplex PCR; TCRdb's copy keeps in-frame clones and lacks some. The sample contains about 73,000 clones, 85% to 90% of which appear only once. Germline CDR1 MNHEY, CDR2 SVGAGI. The CDR3 sequence is 14 residues long. Losses at the gene ends were 5 bases for V and 1 base for J; bases not matched to a gene: 2. This entry is derived from a study of blood T cell repertoires in COVID-19. The chain employs TRBV6-5 and TRBJ1-1; 9 bases fit TRBD1. Sequenced: peripheral blood. The clonotype originates from a man older than 75 with acute or convalescent COVID-19. CDR3 in DNA: TGTGCCAGCAGTATGGACAGGGGGAACACTGAAGCTTTCTTT. Protein: CASSMDRGNTEAFF.